One sample yielded the 19 T cell receptor beta chains listed below, sequenced in a study of T cell responses to AZD1222 COVID-19 vaccine. Some clones are missing from TCRdb's copy, which holds only in-frame ones; the method was immunoSEQ multiplex PCR. Here the sample spans about 150,000 clones, about 94% being singletons. This material consisted of peripheral blood, taken on day 0 of AZD1222 vaccination. These receptors were collected from an adult in good health.

V gene TRBV15 combines with J gene TRBJ2-3, with D perhaps matching TRBD1 or TRBD2 (6 bases each). The length of the CDR3 is 15 residues. In germline, CDR1 is LNHNV, CDR2 YYDKDF (reference sequence). V lost 9 bases, J lost 4 bases, and 20 bases lay in between. The CDR3 bases are TGTGCCACGGCCAATAGCGGATCAGGGGCAGATACGCAGTATTTT. Its translation is CATANSGSGADTQYF.

This chain links TRBV4-3 with TRBJ2-1; D not resolved. Trimming removed 4 bases at V and 3 bases at J, with 16 bases between. The CDR3 has 16 residues. The germline V gene encodes CDR1 LGHNA and CDR2 YSLEER. This CDR3 reads CASSPGHQLGYNEQFF. The CDR3, as DNA: TGCGCCAGCAGCCCCGGCCACCAGCTCGGCTACAATGAGCAGTTCTTC.

In DNA form, the CDR3 reads TGTGCCAGCAGCTCACTCACCAACCAAGAGACCCAGTACTTC. This encodes CASSSLTNQETQYF. V is TRBV7-2 and J is TRBJ2-5; D not certain. This CDR3 comprises 14 residues. The germline V gene encodes CDR1 SGHTA and CDR2 FQGNSA. V was pared by 4 bases and J by 0 bases, with 9 bases between.

The CDR3 sequence is CASSRAGGSSYNSPLHF. CDR3 in DNA: TGTGCCAGCAGCCGGGCAGGGGGGAGCTCCTATAATTCACCCCTCCACTTT. This chain connects TRBV4-2 to TRBJ1-6; 7 bases are a match to TRBD1. From germline, CDR1 is LGHNA and CDR2 YNFKEQ. The trim removed 4 bases at V and 0 bases at J, leaving 6 bases unmatched. CDR3 size: 17 residues.

J is TRBJ1-1 and V is TRBV29-1; D remains unclear. Looked up from germline, CDR1 is SQVTM and CDR2 is ANQGSEA. The V and J ends lost 4 bases and 9 bases respectively, with 9 bases between them. This CDR3 contains 10 residues. The CDR3 region has the DNA TGCAGCGTTGGGGCAGGCCAAGCTTTCTTT. Its protein product is CSVGAGQAFF.

The CDR3 sequence: CASRLQGANTEAFF. The DNA for the CDR3 is TGTGCCAGCAGGCTACAGGGGGCGAACACTGAAGCTTTCTTT. The gene calls are TRBV6-5 and TRBJ1-1; 9 bases align to TRBD1. J was trimmed by 1 base and V by 6 bases; bases with no gene match: 3. The CDR3 length is 14 residues. Germline lookup yields CDR1 MNHEY and CDR2 SVGAGI.

This chain connects TRBV11-2 to TRBJ1-1, with D perhaps TRBD1 (5 bases). V was pared by 1 base and J by 0 bases, with 9 bases between. Germline assignment: CDR1 SGHAT and CDR2 FQNNGV. The CDR3 is 15 amino acids. DNA for the CDR3: TGTGCCAGCAGCTTAGGGGGGAGTCTGAACACTGAAGCTTTCTTT. Translating it yields CASSLGGSLNTEAFF.

J is TRBJ2-2 and V is TRBV6-5; 7 bases match TRBD2. Per germline, CDR1 MNHEY and CDR2 SVGAGI. J gave up 5 bases and V 0 bases, and 6 bases lay outside the gene matches. CDR3 length: 16 amino acids. CDR3 in DNA: TGTGCCAGCAGTTACTCCGGGGGACTAATAACCGGGGAGCTGTTTTTT. This translates into CASSYSGGLITGELFF.

The chain joins TRBV5-1 to TRBJ1-4, with 12 bases aligning to TRBD1. In germline, CDR1 is SGHRS, CDR2 YFSETQ. V lost 2 bases, J lost 10 bases, and 6 bases stayed unmatched. CDR3 length: 15 residues. The CDR3, as DNA: TGCGCCAGCAGCTTAGGGACAGGGGGCGGAGGAAAACTGTTTTTT. It yields the protein CASSLGTGGGGKLFF.

The chain links TRBV18 to TRBJ2-7; D uncertain. V was clipped by 2 bases and J by 6 bases, with 5 bases between them. Germline V gene data show CDR1 as KGHSH and CDR2 as LQKENI. The CDR3 sequence is 11 residues long. The CDR3 loop is CASSPKFEQYF. The CDR3 region has the DNA TGTGCCAGCTCACCAAAATTCGAGCAGTACTTC.

The rearrangement joins TRBV10-2 to TRBJ1-5, with 7 nucleotides matching TRBD1. In germline, CDR1 is WSHSY, CDR2 SAAADI. CDR3 length: 17 amino acids. J lost 4 bases, V lost 6 bases, and 15 bases had no gene match. As DNA, the CDR3 is TGCGCCAGCAGAGCACGAACCGGGACAGAAGGTAATCAGCCCCAGCATTTT. Protein: CASRARTGTEGNQPQHF.

The chain has TRBV19 and TRBJ2-1; D not resolved. Trimming shortened V by 1 base and J by 5 bases, and 9 bases separated the two germline ends. The germline V gene has CDR1 LNHDA and CDR2 SQIVND (reference sequence). The CDR3 covers 14 residues. DNA of the CDR3: TGTGCCAGTAGTATAGGAGGAACAAACAATGAGCAGTTCTTC. It specifies CASSIGGTNNEQFF.

V and J are TRBV19 and TRBJ1-1; D is possibly TRBD1 (6 bases). CDR3 length equals 12 residues. V lost 10 bases to trimming and J lost 3 bases, with 12 bases between them. Germline V gives CDR1 LNHDA, CDR2 SQIVND (reference sequence). Written as DNA, the CDR3 is TGTGCCACCCAGACAGGTTACACTGAAGCTTTCTTT. It encodes CATQTGYTEAFF.

J is TRBJ1-6 and V is TRBV28; D gene uncertain. The germline CDR1 and CDR2 sequences are MDHEN and SYDVKM. This CDR3 comprises 16 residues. V was shortened by 5 bases and J by 0 bases, with 11 bases between the two germline ends. The CDR3 sequence: CASSGTGSSYNSPLHF. CDR3 DNA: TGTGCCAGCAGTGGCACGGGGAGCTCCTATAATTCACCCCTCCACTTT.

Notes on this clone: Compared with germline, one end of the junction differs, possibly owing to a read error. The chain employs TRBV9 and TRBJ2-3, with 14 positions matching TRBD2. Germline CDR1 SGDLS, CDR2 YYNGEE. The CDR3 totals 13 residues. Here the CDR3 reads CASSGVTSGRVDF. CDR3 nucleotides: TGTGCCAGCAGCGGGGTGACTAGCGGGAGGGTGGATTTT.

V is TRBV12-5 and J is TRBJ2-3; 12 nucleotides agree with TRBD2. The CDR3 sequence is 18 residues long. Trimming cost V 1 base and J 1 base; bases outside gene matches: 6. The germline V gene has CDR1 LGHNT and CDR2 FRNRAP. CDR3 loop: CASGLGGTSGPRTDTQYF. Here the CDR3 DNA reads TGTGCTAGTGGTTTGGGTGGGACTAGCGGGCCCCGCACAGATACGCAGTATTTT.

This chain links TRBV4-1 with TRBJ2-2, with TRBD1 as a possible D gene (5 bases). The V and J ends lost 0 bases and 0 bases respectively, with 11 bases between them. The length of the CDR3 is 17 residues. Germline V gene lookup returns CDR1 MGHRA and CDR2 YSYEKL. Here the CDR3 reads CASSQDRDSANTGELFF. CDR3 DNA sequence: TGCGCCAGCAGCCAAGATCGTGACAGCGCGAACACCGGGGAGCTGTTTTTT.

V is TRBV3-1 (or the pseudogene TRBV3-2) and J is TRBJ2-5; 7 positions agree with TRBD1. The trim removed 11 bases at V and 1 base at J, leaving 4 bases unmatched. From germline, CDR1 is LGHDT and CDR2 YNNKEL (reference sequence). The CDR3 is made up of 12 amino acids. The CDR3 coding sequence is TGTGCCGTCAGGGACAGCCAAGAGACCCAGTACTTC. Translating it yields CAVRDSQETQYF.

The gene calls are TRBV11-2 and TRBJ1-2, with D perhaps TRBD1 (5 bases). The V end lost 4 bases, the J end lost 7 bases, and 10 bases lay between the germline ends. Germline V gene sequence: CDR1 SGHAT, CDR2 FQNNGV. The CDR3 is made up of 12 amino acids. The chain's CDR3 is CASSSQGIGYTF. The CDR3 DNA reads TGTGCCAGCAGCTCCCAGGGAATTGGCTACACCTTC.